This TCR beta chain was found in a study of T cells in Graves' hyperthyroidism and ophthalmopathy. Uncontrolled infection, other autoimmune disease, pregnancy or lactation excluded patients. The TCR beta CDR3 regions underwent amplification using RNA transcripts as the source. Researchers ran a first-round RT-PCR on the TCR CDR3 using the HTBI primer set. TCRdb itself ran the multiplex PCR reads through MiXCR, one entry per CDR3 protein. The sample carries 650,000 to 700,000 distinct CDR3 sequences, 15% to 20% recorded once. This TCR came from a man aged 45-65 years with Graves' hyperthyroidism. Sequencing was carried out using blood.

CDR3 loop: CASSQDLARFENEQFF. The DNA of the CDR3 is TGCGCCAGCAGCCAAGATTTAGCGAGGTTTGAAAATGAGCAGTTCTTC. This sequence joins TRBV4-1 and TRBJ2-1, with D possibly matching TRBD2 (5 bases). Looked up from germline, CDR1 is MGHRA and CDR2 is YSYEKL. This CDR3 contains 16 residues. Trimming stripped 0 bases from V and 7 bases from J, with 16 bases between.